These 28 T cell receptor beta chains originate from one sample sequenced in a study of technical replicates of blood from a few donors. Method: immunoSEQ multiplex PCR; TCRdb's copy keeps in-frame clones and lacks some. This table has 65,000 to 95,000 clones, 95% to 98% appearing once. Sequencing input: T cells isolated from PBMCs. Source of these receptors: a human donor in good health.

This rearrangement joins TRBV19 to TRBJ1-2; TRBD1 aligns across 7 bases. Trimming took 2 bases from V and 4 from J; bases not matched to a gene: 4. Germline assignment: CDR1 LNHDA and CDR2 SQIVND (reference sequence). There are 14 residues in the CDR3. CDR3 DNA sequence: TGTGCCAGTAGTATACGTGGGACAGCCTATGGCTACACCTTC. Translating it yields CASSIRGTAYGYTF.

The chain uses TRBV7-9 and TRBJ2-7; TRBD1 matches 8 bases. The CDR3 contains 16 residues. V shed 3 bases, J shed 2 bases, and the junction held 9 bases outside the gene matches. Germline CDR1 SEHNR, CDR2 FQNEAQ (reference sequence). The CDR3 loop is CASSLMTGTGAYEQYF. The CDR3 DNA reads as TGTGCCAGCAGCTTGATGACCGGGACAGGAGCCTACGAGCAGTACTTC.

The chain has TRBV4-2 and TRBJ2-7, with D perhaps matching TRBD2 (6 bases). This CDR3 is built from 15 residues. V lost 1 base, J lost 2 bases, and 12 bases lay in between. The germline gives CDR1 LGHNA, CDR2 YNFKEQ. The CDR3 DNA follows: TGTGCCAGCAGCCAAGTCCTTAGCGGAGCCTACGAGCAGTACTTC. It translates to CASSQVLSGAYEQYF.

The genes are TRBV7-9 and TRBJ2-7, with D possibly being TRBD1 (5 bases). Germline V CDR1 and CDR2: SEHNR, FQNEAQ (reference sequence). The CDR3 is 16 amino acids. The ends were cut back, 3 bases at V and 4 bases at J, with 19 bases in the middle. CDR3: CASSLWAHRLPYEQYF. The CDR3 nucleotides read TGTGCCAGCAGCTTGTGGGCCCACAGGCTCCCTTACGAGCAGTACTTC.

The J gene is TRBJ1-1, the V gene TRBV6-1; unclear D gene. The V end lost 5 bases, the J end lost 4 bases, and 14 bases lay between the germline ends. The CDR3 sequence is 14 residues long. The germline V gene encodes CDR1 MNHNS and CDR2 SASEGT. Written as DNA, the CDR3 is TGTGCCAGCAGTCCCCGTCGGCGAGGCACTGAAGCTTTCTTT. Translation: CASSPRRRGTEAFF.

The gene calls are TRBV6-1 and TRBJ2-7; D may be TRBD1 (6 bases). Germline CDR1 and CDR2: MNHNS and SASEGT. The V end was cut by 5 bases, the J end by 4 bases, with 12 bases between. The CDR3 runs to 13 residues. CDR3 amino acids: CASSPRTVYEQYF. Written as DNA, the CDR3 is TGTGCCAGCAGTCCCCGGACAGTGTACGAGCAGTACTTC.

The chain combines TRBV4-1 with TRBJ2-5; possible D gene TRBD1, 7 bases. CDR1 and CDR2 from the germline V gene are MGHRA and YSYEKL. This CDR3 has 15 residues. V lost 10 bases and J 2 bases, leaving 20 bases between the germline ends. CDR3 sequence: CATAPQGTAQETQYF. Written as DNA, the CDR3 is TGCGCCACCGCCCCACAGGGGACTGCGCAAGAGACCCAGTACTTC.

The rearrangement uses TRBV11-2 and TRBJ1-5; TRBD1 is a possible D gene (5 bases). Germline-derived CDR1 and CDR2 are SGHAT and FQNNGV. CDR3 length equals 15 residues. Trimming removed 5 bases at V and 5 bases at J, with 16 bases between. This chain's CDR3 is CASSPSGREDQPQHF. CDR3 sequence (DNA): TGTGCCAGCAGCCCTTCAGGGAGGGAGGATCAGCCCCAGCATTTT.

This clone has only one observation. This rearrangement joins TRBV19 to TRBJ2-1, with 7 bases identical to TRBD1. This CDR3 contains 16 residues. Losses at the gene ends were 9 bases for V and 6 bases for J; bases not matched to a gene: 17. Germline loops: CDR1 LNHDA, CDR2 SQIVND (reference sequence). In DNA form, the CDR3 reads TGTGCCAGCGGCCTTGGGACAGCCGGATTTCTCAATGAGCAGTTCTTC. Its translation: CASGLGTAGFLNEQFF.

This chain links TRBV27 with TRBJ1-2; D unclear. Germline CDR1 and CDR2: MNHEY and SMNVEV (reference sequence). Trimming pared 9 bases from V and 0 bases from J, leaving 11 bases between. The CDR3 has 13 residues. The CDR3 DNA reads TGTGCCAGTTCAGACACCTCTAACTATGGCTACACCTTC. Its protein product is CASSDTSNYGYTF.

With respect to this clone: A junction boundary mismatches the germline segment, possibly from a read error. The V gene is TRBV11-2, the J gene TRBJ1-2, with D perhaps matching TRBD1 (6 bases). The CDR3 is 16 amino acids. The germline CDR1 and CDR2 sequences are SGHAT and FQNNGV. CDR3 nucleotide sequence: TGTGCCAGCAGCATAGAGCAGACAGGCCCCACCTATGGCTACACCTTC. It translates to CASSIEQTGPTYGYTF.

CDR3 loop: CASSRGQPGELFF. In DNA form, the CDR3 reads TGTGCCAGCAGCAGGGGACAGCCCGGGGAGCTGTTTTTT. The chain joins TRBV5-4 to TRBJ2-2, with 7 bases that match TRBD1. J was trimmed by 6 bases and V by 4 bases; bases with no gene match: 3. This CDR3 is 13 amino acids long. From germline, CDR1 is SGHNT and CDR2 YYREEE (reference sequence).

The genes are TRBV5-4 and TRBJ2-2; a possible D gene is TRBD2 (6 bases). The V end lost 0 bases, the J end lost 3 bases, and 15 bases lay between the germline ends. The V gene's germline CDR1 is SGHNT and CDR2 YYREEE (reference sequence). This CDR3 is 17 amino acids long. CDR3 residues: CASSLDERALDTGELFF. The CDR3 coding sequence is TGTGCCAGCAGCTTGGATGAGCGGGCGCTCGACACCGGGGAGCTGTTTTTT.

The chain uses TRBV11-2 and TRBJ2-3; 11 bases agree with TRBD2. This CDR3 comprises 18 residues. Germline V CDR1 and CDR2: SGHAT, FQNNGV. Trimming at V came to 5 bases and at J to 0 bases, leaving 10 bases not matched to a gene. The CDR3 DNA reads as TGTGCCAGCAGCCCAGAGGGGACTAGCGGAGGTAGCACAGATACGCAGTATTTT. Translated: CASSPEGTSGGSTDTQYF.

The V call is TRBV11-3, the J call TRBJ2-3; D remains unclear. CDR1 SGHNT and CDR2 YENEEA come from the germline V gene. Trimming left V 4 bases short and J 4 bases short, with 9 bases between. This CDR3 is built from 13 residues. The CDR3 nucleotides are TGTGCCAGCAGCTCCCACAGTCCAGATACGCAGTATTTT. Amino acids: CASSSHSPDTQYF.

This clone was detected only once. The genes are TRBV19 and TRBJ1-1, with D possibly TRBD1 on 6 matching bases. V was cut by 9 bases and J by 6 bases, with 17 bases left in between. Germline CDR1 and CDR2: LNHDA and SQIVND (reference sequence). This CDR3 has 13 amino acids. The CDR3 DNA is TGTGCCAGCTCTTTACAGGGATCGGCTGAAGCTTTCTTT. Amino acids: CASSLQGSAEAFF.

V gene TRBV15 combines with J gene TRBJ1-2; 8 positions agree with TRBD1. The CDR3 is 14 residues long. Germline CDR1 LNHNV, CDR2 YYDKDF (reference sequence). The J segment lost 4 bases and the V segment lost 4 bases, leaving 5 bases of the junction unmatched. CDR3 nucleotides: TGTGCCACCAGCAAAGGGACAGGAGTCTATGGCTACACCTTC. Translating gives CATSKGTGVYGYTF. The full variable domain, in which reference TRBV15 and TRBJ1-2 provide the parts outside the CDR3, is DAMVIQNPRYQVTQFGKPVTLSCSQTLNHNVMYWYQQKSSQAPKLLFHYYDKDFNNEADTPDNFQSRRPNTSFCFLDIRSPGLGDTAMYLCATSKGTGVYGYTFGSGTRLTVV.

In nucleotides, the CDR3 is TGTGCCAGTAGCTCGGGAGGGTATCAGCCCCAGCATTTT. Translating it yields CASSSGGYQPQHF. This chain links TRBV19 with TRBJ1-5; D not resolved. CDR3 length: 13 amino acids. V dropped 6 bases and J dropped 5 bases, with 11 bases sitting between them. Germline CDR1 is LNHDA and CDR2 is SQIVND (reference sequence).

The chain couples TRBV30 to TRBJ2-4; 8 nucleotides line up with TRBD1. The CDR3 is made up of 13 amino acids. The germline CDR1 and CDR2 sequences are GTSNPN and SVGIG (reference sequence). The ends lost 7 bases at V and 7 bases at J; junction bases unmatched: 9. The DNA of the CDR3 is TGTGCCTTAGGAGGGACAGGTGGGAACATTCAGTACTTC. Protein sequence: CALGGTGGNIQYF.

The V call is TRBV28, the J call TRBJ1-1; no clear D gene. This CDR3 has 12 residues. Germline values: CDR1 MDHEN, CDR2 SYDVKM. Trimming stripped 4 bases from V and 5 bases from J, with 8 bases between. DNA for the CDR3: TGTGCCAGCAGTTCTGCGTGGACTGAAGCTTTCTTT. Amino acid sequence: CASSSAWTEAFF.

The rearrangement joins TRBV7-9 to TRBJ1-5; maybe TRBD1 (5 bases). This CDR3 spans 18 amino acids. CDR1 is SEHNR, CDR2 FQNEAQ, per germline (reference sequence). V dropped 1 base and J dropped 1 base, with 17 bases sitting between them. Written as DNA, the CDR3 is TGTGCCAGCAGCTTAGTTGGTTGGGGGGGGAGAAGCAATCAGCCCCAGCATTTT. Its protein is CASSLVGWGGRSNQPQHF.

The chain couples TRBV5-6 to TRBJ1-1; a possible D gene is TRBD1 (5 bases). The germline gives CDR1 SGHDT, CDR2 YYEEEE. With 4 bases removed from V and 4 bases from J, the gap between germline ends came to 14 bases. This CDR3 comprises 14 residues. The CDR3 DNA sequence: TGTGCCAGCAGCGGGGCGGGGAGGACCACTGAAGCTTTCTTT. Its protein is CASSGAGRTTEAFF.

The CDR3 reads CASSKRSSGIINEQFF. The DNA for the CDR3 is TGTGCCAGCAGCAAGAGGTCTAGCGGGATAATTAATGAGCAGTTCTTC. The chain couples TRBV7-9 to TRBJ2-1, with 9 bases matching TRBD2. The trim removed 5 bases at V and 7 bases at J, leaving 12 bases unmatched. Germline V gives CDR1 SEHNR, CDR2 FQNEAQ (reference sequence). CDR3 length equals 16 residues.

This clone is a singleton in its sample. The chain combines TRBV11-2 with TRBJ2-3, with a possible D match to TRBD2 (6 bases). Germline lookup yields CDR1 SGHAT and CDR2 FQNNGV. V shed 2 bases and J shed 0 bases, with 9 bases lying between them. This CDR3 spans 15 amino acids. CDR3 amino acids: CASSLQLASTDTQYF. DNA of the CDR3: TGTGCCAGCAGCTTACAACTAGCCAGCACAGATACGCAGTATTTT.

The rearrangement uses TRBV18 and TRBJ2-7; D is possibly TRBD1 (5 bases). Trimming removed 6 bases at V and 3 bases at J, with 12 bases between. This CDR3 is 13 amino acids long. The germline gives CDR1 KGHSH, CDR2 LQKENI. The CDR3 sequence: CASSQTDNYEQYF. CDR3 bases: TGTGCCAGCTCGCAGACAGACAACTACGAGCAGTACTTC.

This clone was observed once. The rearrangement uses TRBV7-8 and TRBJ2-7; 8 nucleotides match TRBD2. Unmatched junction bases numbered 9, after V lost 5 bases and J lost 6 bases. This CDR3 is built from 14 residues. Per the germline V gene, CDR1 is SGHVS and CDR2 is FQNEAQ. The CDR3: CASSQRALAGEQYF. For the CDR3, the DNA is TGTGCCAGCAGCCAGAGGGCCCTAGCGGGCGAGCAGTACTTC.

This clone was detected once. The V and J genes are TRBV7-8 and TRBJ1-5, with TRBD1 identical over 9 bases. This CDR3 is 16 amino acids long. Germline values: CDR1 SGHVS, CDR2 FQNEAQ. J was trimmed by 7 bases and V by 5 bases; bases with no gene match: 12. CDR3: CASSQGQGLLGQPQHF. The CDR3 DNA reads as TGTGCCAGCAGCCAGGGACAGGGCCTTCTCGGACAGCCCCAGCATTTT.

This clone was counted a single time. V gene TRBV6-1 combines with J gene TRBJ2-1, with 8 bases identical to TRBD1. J lost 8 bases, V lost 2 bases, and 11 bases had no gene match. Germline CDR1 reads MNHNS; CDR2 reads SASEGT. This CDR3 has 16 residues. The CDR3 DNA reads as TGTGCCAGCAGTGAACTGGGGTCAGGGGGCACGGATGAGCAGTTCTTC. The encoded protein is CASSELGSGGTDEQFF.